The 27 T cell receptor beta chains in this list originate from one sample, sequenced in a study of Graves' ophthalmopathy and Graves' hyperthyroidism. Amplification of TCR beta CDR3 regions used RNA transcripts. An initial RT-PCR round employing HTBI primers preceded a second-round multiplex PCR. TCRdb passed the multiplex PCR reads through MiXCR, listing each CDR3 protein once. Among approximately 1.2 million distinct CDR3 sequences listed, 35% to 40% were seen once. Source material: peripheral blood or thyroid tissue (not recorded which). The receptors here all came from an adult man with Graves' hyperthyroidism.

This clonotype has a handful of counts. In DNA, the CDR3 is TGCGCCAGCAGTGACCCGGTCGGCGCGAGTTGGGAGACCCAGTACTTC. Translation gives CASSDPVGASWETQYF. The rearrangement links TRBV10-2 to TRBJ2-5; no firm D call. V was trimmed by 3 bases and J by 5 bases, leaving 19 bases between them. Germline CDR1 WSHSY, CDR2 SAAADI. The CDR3 is 16 amino acids.

About this clonotype: A read error may account for a junction end that differs from germline. CDR3 in DNA: TGTGCCGGCAGTCCGACTTCGGGACCATCCTACGAGCAGTACTTC. Amino acid sequence: CAGSPTSGPSYEQYF. This chain connects TRBV11-1 to TRBJ2-7; the D gene could be TRBD1 or TRBD2 (5 bases each). From germline, CDR1 is SGHAT and CDR2 FQDESV (reference sequence). The CDR3 length is 15 residues.

The chain recombines TRBV9 with TRBJ1-4; the D gene is possibly TRBD1 (5 bases). Per germline, CDR1 SGDLS and CDR2 YYNGEE. V lost 3 bases and J 5 bases, leaving 8 bases between the germline ends. The CDR3 has 13 residues. Written as DNA, the CDR3 is TGTGCCAGCAGCGGCCGGGACAATGAAAAACTGTTTTTT. Translation: CASSGRDNEKLFF.

Points on this clonotype: Relative to the germline gene, one junction end is altered; a read error may explain this. The chain joins TRBV2 to TRBJ2-2, with D possibly matching TRBD2 (6 bases). The V gene's germline CDR1 is SNHLY and CDR2 FYNNEI. The CDR3 contains 15 residues. In nucleotides, the CDR3 is TGTGCCAGCAAGGAGGGTAGCCGAACTACCGGGGAGCCGTTTTTT. Translated: CASKEGSRTTGEPFF.

This clonotype appeared many times. This rearrangement joins TRBV20-1 to TRBJ1-2; D is possibly TRBD1 (5 bases). Per the germline V gene, CDR1 is DFQATT and CDR2 is SNEGSKA (reference sequence). The CDR3 runs to 12 residues. Between the trimmed V and J ends, which lost 6 bases and 8 bases, there was a span of 16 bases. The CDR3 is CSAVGRGRGYTF. DNA of the CDR3: TGCAGTGCCGTTGGGAGGGGCCGGGGCTACACCTTC.

The chain employs TRBV20-1 and TRBJ1-5, with TRBD1 identical over 12 bases. J was trimmed by 6 bases and V by 2 bases; bases with no gene match: 8. This CDR3 contains 16 residues. Germline V gene data show CDR1 as DFQATT and CDR2 as SNEGSKA (reference sequence). CDR3 DNA: TGCAGTGCTAGACTAGCGGGACAGGGGGCCTTTCAGCCCCAGCATTTT. It is translated as CSARLAGQGAFQPQHF.

The chain couples TRBV10-3 to TRBJ1-2; 7 nucleotides match TRBD1. The V segment lost 3 bases and the J segment 5 bases; nucleotides outside the gene matches: 6. The length of the CDR3 is 14 residues. Germline assignment: CDR1 ENHRY and CDR2 SYGVKD. As DNA, the CDR3 is TGTGCCATCAGTGATGAAGACAGGGCGTATGGCTACACCTTC. Amino acid sequence: CAISDEDRAYGYTF.

Comment on this clonotype: A junction end diverges from the germline sequence, so it may reflect a read error. The rearrangement joins TRBV7-8 to TRBJ1-4; D uncertain. This CDR3 has 19 amino acids. The germline gives CDR1 SGHVS, CDR2 FQNEAQ. The CDR3 loop reads CASSPDLIGVYATNEELFF. The CDR3 nucleotides read TGCGCCAGCAGCCCAGACCTAATAGGCGTTTATGCAACTAATGAAGAACTGTTTTTT.

A single count supports this clonotype. V is TRBV29-1 and J is TRBJ1-2, with 7 bases identical to TRBD1. The ends lost 7 bases at V and 7 bases at J; junction bases unmatched: 9. The CDR3 sequence is 12 residues long. The germline CDR1 and CDR2 sequences are SQVTM and ANQGSEA. The CDR3 nucleotides are TGCAGCGGACGGAAAGGGGGCTTTGGCTACACCTTC. Encoded protein: CSGRKGGFGYTF.

This clonotype was detected many times. The rearrangement joins TRBV7-2 to TRBJ1-5; no clear D gene. CDR1 is SGHTA, CDR2 FQGNSA, per germline. There are 15 residues in the CDR3. Trimming stripped 3 bases from V and 3 bases from J, with 12 bases between. CDR3 loop: CASSFGQANNQPQHF. Written as DNA, the CDR3 is TGTGCCAGCAGCTTTGGTCAGGCCAACAATCAGCCCCAGCATTTT.

V is TRBV14 and J is TRBJ2-5; D may match TRBD1 or TRBD2 (5 bases each). The CDR3 spans 14 residues. Germline V gene data show CDR1 as SGHDN and CDR2 as FVKESK. Trimming stripped 2 bases from V and 7 bases from J, with 14 bases between. CDR3 DNA sequence: TGTGCCAGCAGCCAATCCCGGACTGGGGGGACCCAGTACTTC. Translated, it gives CASSQSRTGGTQYF.

This clonotype was counted many times. The gene calls are TRBV12-3 or TRBV12-4 and TRBJ1-1; D is ambiguous. The ends were cut back, 3 bases at V and 4 bases at J, with 12 bases in the middle. CDR3 length: 14 residues. In nucleotides, the CDR3 is TGTGCCAGCAGTTTTAGTAAGGGAACCACTGAAGCTTTCTTT. As protein: CASSFSKGTTEAFF.

The chain employs TRBV29-1 and TRBJ1-1; D remains ambiguous. CDR3 length: 15 amino acids. Germline CDR1 and CDR2: SQVTM and ANQGSEA. V was pared by 7 bases and J by 1 base, with 19 bases between. The DNA of the CDR3 is TGCAGCGCCAGCCATCCAGTCGGCCAGAACACTGAAGCTTTCTTT. It encodes CSASHPVGQNTEAFF.

This clonotype occurred many times. This rearrangement joins TRBV5-1 to TRBJ2-7, with 11 bases aligning to TRBD2. Germline CDR1 SGHRS, CDR2 YFSETQ. V shed 4 bases and J 4 bases; nucleotides not matched to a gene: 7. There are 15 residues in the CDR3. Written as DNA, the CDR3 is TGCGCCAGCAGCATGAATAGCGGGAGGGTTTACGAGCAGTACTTC. Amino acid sequence: CASSMNSGRVYEQYF.

Comment on this clonotype: One base away lies a much larger clone, so this may be a sequencing read error. The J gene is TRBJ1-5, the V gene TRBV5-5; possibly TRBD1 for D (6 bases). The CDR3 is 14 amino acids. The germline V gene encodes CDR1 SGHKS and CDR2 YYEKEE (reference sequence). The CDR3 nucleotides are TGTGCCAGCAGCTTGGCGTCAGGGGTGTGGCCCCGGCATTTT. This gives the protein CASSLASGVWPRHF. The full variable domain, completed using reference TRBV5-5 and TRBJ1-5, is DAGVTQSPTHLIKTRGQQVTLRCSPISGHKSVSWYQQVLGQGPQFIFQYYEKEERGRGNFPDRFSARQFPNYSSELNVNALLLGDSALYLCASSLASGVWPRHFGDGTRLSIL.

The chain uses TRBV9 and TRBJ1-3; a possible D gene is TRBD1 (5 bases). CDR1 and CDR2 from the germline V gene are SGDLS and YYNGEE. V lost 5 bases to trimming and J lost 0 bases, with 15 bases between them. This CDR3 comprises 16 residues. As DNA, the CDR3 is TGTGCCAGCAGTTCGCGGGACTTACGCTCTGGAAACACCATATATTTT. Translated, it gives CASSSRDLRSGNTIYF.

The chain links TRBV11-2 to TRBJ2-2, with TRBD2 as a possible D gene (7 bases). Germline V gives CDR1 SGHAT, CDR2 FQNNGV. The CDR3 spans 15 residues. The ends were cut back, 5 bases at V and 6 bases at J, with 16 bases in the middle. The CDR3 is CASSAGAGEAGELFF. Here the CDR3 DNA reads TGTGCCAGCAGCGCGGGGGCAGGGGAGGCCGGGGAGCTGTTTTTT.

For the CDR3, the DNA is TGTGCCAGCAGCCATCGGACCGGGACAGGGGGTAGGAACACTGAAGCTTTCTTT. It specifies CASSHRTGTGGRNTEAFF. V usage is TRBV11-2 and J usage is TRBJ1-1; 11 nucleotides agree with TRBD1. CDR1 and CDR2 from the germline V gene are SGHAT and FQNNGV. The V segment lost 5 bases and the J segment 1 base; nucleotides outside the gene matches: 12. CDR3 length: 18 amino acids.

Details on this clonotype: This may be a read error: a much more frequent sequence differs by one nucleotide. The chain couples TRBV7-2 to TRBJ1-4; 7 nucleotides align to TRBD1. The CDR3 contains 16 residues. Germline-derived CDR1 and CDR2 are SGHTA and FQGNSA. The V segment lost 7 bases and the J segment 3 bases; nucleotides outside the gene matches: 11. CDR3 sequence (DNA): TGTGCCAGCAATCAAGGGGGCAGGGGCTCTAATGAAAAACTGTTTTTT. Translated: CASNQGGRGSNEKLFF. The variable domain in full, with the rest retrieved from reference TRBV7-2 and TRBJ1-4, is GAGVSQSPSNKVTEKGKDVELRCDPISGHTALYWYRQSLGQGLEFLIYFQGNSAPDKSGLPSDRFSAERTGGSVSTLTIQRTQQEDSAVYLCASNQGGRGSNEKLFFGSGTQLSVL.

This chain connects TRBV6-2 or TRBV6-3 to TRBJ2-7; no reliable D call. Trimming shortened V by 4 bases and J by 0 bases, and 7 bases separated the two germline ends. The CDR3 totals 13 residues. CDR1 MNHEY and CDR2 SVGEGT come from the germline V gene. CDR3 bases: TGTGCCAGCAGTTTCACTGCCTCCTACGAGCAGTACTTC. It codes for CASSFTASYEQYF.

This clonotype was recorded at least ten times. V and J are TRBV7-2 and TRBJ2-5; D is possibly TRBD1 or TRBD2 (5 bases each). The CDR3 runs to 14 residues. CDR1 is SGHTA and CDR2 is FQGNSA in the germline V gene. Trimming left V 5 bases short and J 2 bases short, with 12 bases between. Here the CDR3 DNA reads TGTGCCAGCAGCAGAGGGACCTATCAAGAGACCCAGTACTTC. Translating it yields CASSRGTYQETQYF.

Details on this clonotype: A read error may be the cause here, since a much bigger clone is one base away. The chain recombines TRBV10-3 with TRBJ1-5; weak D call: TRBD1 (6 bases). The length of the CDR3 is 17 residues. Deletions cut 6 bases from V and 3 bases from J, with 21 bases between. The V gene's germline CDR1 is ENHRY and CDR2 SYGVKD. Here the CDR3 DNA reads TGTGCCATCAGCAGGACAGCGCACGATCGAAACAATCAGCCCCAGCATTTT. The encoded protein is CAISRTAHDRNNQPQHF.

The V gene is TRBV7-9, the J gene TRBJ1-3; no clear D gene. The V gene's germline CDR1 is SEHNR and CDR2 FQNEAQ (reference sequence). CDR3 length: 10 amino acids. Trimming left V 10 bases short and J 9 bases short, with 10 bases between. The CDR3 nucleotides read TGTGCCACCCGGTCTAGCACCATATATTTT. Protein: CATRSSTIYF.

This clonotype was recorded many times. This chain links TRBV4-3 with TRBJ1-1, with D perhaps TRBD1 (5 bases). V was pared by 0 bases and J by 3 bases, with 11 bases between. This CDR3 spans 15 amino acids. Germline assignment: CDR1 LGHNA and CDR2 YSLEER. CDR3 sequence: CASSQDRDGYTEAFF. CDR3 DNA: TGCGCCAGCAGCCAAGATAGGGACGGCTACACTGAAGCTTTCTTT.

In this sample, this clonotype turned up many times. The J gene is TRBJ2-7, the V gene TRBV29-1; the D gene is possibly TRBD1 (6 bases). This CDR3 has 13 residues. Germline CDR1 and CDR2: SQVTM and ANQGSEA. The V gene lost 1 base and the J gene lost 0 bases, with 7 bases spanning the gap. The CDR3 region is CSVEGGHSYEQYF. The CDR3 DNA reads TGCAGCGTTGAAGGGGGGCACTCCTACGAGCAGTACTTC.

This clonotype turned up a few times. V and J are TRBV28 and TRBJ1-2; D ambiguous. V was trimmed by 10 bases and J by 7 bases, leaving 13 bases between them. Germline V CDR1 and CDR2: MDHEN, SYDVKM. CDR3 size: 11 residues. CDR3 sequence reads: CATTLGVGYTF. In nucleotides, the CDR3 is TGTGCCACCACCCTTGGGGTTGGCTACACCTTC.

This clonotype was detected ten times or more. The CDR3, as DNA: TGCAGTGCTAAGGACGAGCCTGATTCACCCCTCCACTTT. Its protein is CSAKDEPDSPLHF. The V gene is TRBV20-1, the J gene TRBJ1-6, with unresolved D. Per the germline V gene, CDR1 is DFQATT and CDR2 is SNEGSKA (reference sequence). The V gene lost 4 bases and the J gene lost 8 bases, with 12 bases spanning the gap. This CDR3 has 13 residues.